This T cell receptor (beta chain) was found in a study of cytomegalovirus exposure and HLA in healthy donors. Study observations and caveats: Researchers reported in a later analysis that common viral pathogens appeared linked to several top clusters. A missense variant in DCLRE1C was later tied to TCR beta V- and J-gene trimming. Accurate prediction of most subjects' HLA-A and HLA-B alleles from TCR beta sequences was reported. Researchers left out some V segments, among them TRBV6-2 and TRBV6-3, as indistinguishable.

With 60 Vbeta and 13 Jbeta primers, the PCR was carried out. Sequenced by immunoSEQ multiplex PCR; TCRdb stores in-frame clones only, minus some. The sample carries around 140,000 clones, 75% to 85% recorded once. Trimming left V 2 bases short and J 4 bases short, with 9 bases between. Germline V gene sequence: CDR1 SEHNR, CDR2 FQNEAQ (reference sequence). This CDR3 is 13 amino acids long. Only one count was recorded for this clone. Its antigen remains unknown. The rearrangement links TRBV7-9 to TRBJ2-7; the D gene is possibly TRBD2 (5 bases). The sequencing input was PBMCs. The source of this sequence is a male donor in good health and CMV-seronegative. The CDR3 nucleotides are TGTGCCAGCAGCTTAACGGGGAAGTACGAGCAGTACTTC. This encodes CASSLTGKYEQYF.